The 13 T cell receptor beta chains given below trace back to one sample, sequenced in a study of blood T cell repertoires in COVID-19. The assay was immunoSEQ multiplex PCR, and TCRdb's table has in-frame clones only and misses some. This sample has 200,000 to 250,000 clones, with approximately 86% found just once. Sequenced sample: peripheral blood. The receptors originated from a woman older than 75 with active or convalescent COVID-19.

The J gene is TRBJ1-2, the V gene TRBV28; D is perhaps TRBD1 (5 bases). The CDR3 loop spans 15 amino acids. V was clipped by 1 base and J by 8 bases, with 17 bases between them. Germline V CDR1 and CDR2: MDHEN, SYDVKM. CDR3 loop: CASSLSQGGVGGYTF. In nucleotides, the CDR3 is TGTGCCAGCAGTTTATCTCAGGGTGGGGTGGGCGGCTACACCTTC.

The CDR3 nucleotides are TGTGCCAGCAGCTTGGGGGGCGTTTCCGAGCAGTACTTC. It specifies CASSLGGVSEQYF. The chain carries TRBV5-4 and TRBJ2-7, with D tentatively TRBD1 (5 bases). Per germline, CDR1 SGHNT and CDR2 YYREEE (reference sequence). The CDR3 runs 13 residues. Trimming stripped 0 bases from V and 6 bases from J, with 10 bases between.

The chain combines TRBV14 with TRBJ1-2; 10 positions match TRBD1. Per the germline V gene, CDR1 is SGHDN and CDR2 is FVKESK. V dropped 4 bases and J dropped 4; count of bases not matched to a gene: 6. The CDR3 spans 15 residues. In DNA form, the CDR3 reads TGTGCCAGCAGCCGAATCCGGGACAGGGGCTATGGCTACACCTTC. Translated: CASSRIRDRGYGYTF.

The rearrangement joins TRBV3-1 (or the pseudogene TRBV3-2) to TRBJ2-2; tentative D call: TRBD1 (6 bases). V was clipped by 4 bases and J by 4 bases, with 13 bases between them. The germline V gene encodes CDR1 LGHDT and CDR2 YNNKEL (reference sequence). This CDR3 spans 15 amino acids. CDR3 sequence reads: CASSLKTGSTGELFF. The CDR3 nucleotides are TGTGCCAGCAGCCTAAAGACAGGTTCCACCGGGGAGCTGTTTTTT.

This chain links TRBV12-3 or TRBV12-4 with TRBJ1-2; 9 bases are a match to TRBD1. The CDR3 spans 13 residues. Trimming at V came to 5 bases and at J to 7 bases, leaving 5 bases not matched to a gene. This CDR3 is CASSAGQGLGYTF. CDR3 nucleotide sequence: TGTGCCAGCAGTGCGGGACAGGGACTTGGCTACACCTTC.

The chain carries TRBV14 and TRBJ2-1, with TRBD1 as a possible D gene (6 bases). Germline V CDR1 and CDR2: SGHDN, FVKESK. With 1 base removed from V and 2 bases from J, the gap between germline ends came to 9 bases. This CDR3 contains 15 residues. This CDR3 is CASSQGRGPYNEQFF. CDR3 bases: TGTGCCAGCAGCCAAGGCAGGGGACCCTACAATGAGCAGTTCTTC. The variable domain in full, with the rest retrieved from reference TRBV14 and TRBJ2-1, is EAGVTQFPSHSVIEKGQTVTLRCDPISGHDNLYWYRRVMGKEIKFLLHFVKESKQDESGMPNNRFLAERTGGTYSTLKVQPAELEDSGVYFCASSQGRGPYNEQFFGPGTRLTVL.

The chain combines TRBV28 with TRBJ1-6; the D gene is possibly TRBD1 (5 bases). The germline CDR1 and CDR2 sequences are MDHEN and SYDVKM. The CDR3 has 13 residues. Between the trimmed V and J ends, which lost 6 bases and 7 bases, there was a span of 10 bases. The CDR3 region has the DNA TGTGCCAGCAGGCAGGGAAGCAATTCACCCCTCCACTTT. This encodes CASRQGSNSPLHF.

The rearrangement joins TRBV11-1 to TRBJ2-3; 16 bases line up with TRBD2. The CDR3 extends over 15 amino acids. The germline CDR1 and CDR2 sequences are SGHAT and FQDESV (reference sequence). Trimming at V came to 3 bases and at J to 6 bases, leaving 0 bases not matched to a gene. CDR3 loop: CASSLGLAGGDTQYF. The CDR3 DNA is TGTGCCAGCAGCTTGGGACTAGCGGGAGGGGATACGCAGTATTTT.

V usage is TRBV28 and J usage is TRBJ2-5; possibly TRBD1 for D (6 bases). The CDR3 is made up of 17 amino acids. V lost 2 bases and J lost 5, with 21 bases in between. Germline V lookup: CDR1 MDHEN, CDR2 SYDVKM. The CDR3 DNA reads TGTGCCAGCAGTTTAATCATGAATCGGTTTCAGGGGGAGACCCAGTACTTC. Its translation: CASSLIMNRFQGETQYF.

This clone was seen a few times. The J gene is TRBJ1-1, the V gene TRBV7-2; TRBD1 matches 10 bases. The germline CDR1 and CDR2 sequences are SGHTA and FQGNSA. V lost 5 bases, J lost 10 bases, and 10 bases stayed unmatched. This CDR3 is built from 14 residues. CDR3 DNA: TGTGCCAGCAGCGCTCGACAGGGGGCGAATCGAGCTTTCTTT. Translated: CASSARQGANRAFF.

CDR3 sequence (DNA): TGTGCCATCAGTGGTGGAGTAGCTGGAGATACGCAGTATTTT. Translation: CAISGGVAGDTQYF. The rearrangement links TRBV10-3 to TRBJ2-3; no clear D. In germline, CDR1 is ENHRY, CDR2 SYGVKD. Trimming stripped 4 bases from V and 5 bases from J, with 13 bases between. CDR3 length: 14 residues.

This clone was seen only a few times. V and J are TRBV28 and TRBJ2-1, with TRBD2 as a possible D gene (5 bases). Germline V gene sequence: CDR1 MDHEN, CDR2 SYDVKM. V was shortened by 2 bases and J by 7 bases, with 21 bases between the two germline ends. CDR3 length: 17 amino acids. CDR3: CASSLVSSTPRRNEQFF. The CDR3 DNA reads TGTGCCAGCAGTTTAGTTTCTAGCACACCCAGACGGAATGAGCAGTTCTTC.

The V call is TRBV10-2, the J call TRBJ2-2; D perhaps matches TRBD2 (5 bases). CDR3 size: 13 residues. Germline loops: CDR1 WSHSY, CDR2 SAAADI. V lost 9 bases and J 1 base, leaving 9 bases between the germline ends. The CDR3 loop reads CASRTGNTGELFF. CDR3 bases: TGCGCCAGTCGGACTGGGAACACCGGGGAGCTGTTTTTT.